Following are 13 T cell receptor beta chains from one sample sequenced in a study of blood T cells in healthy people across ages. Combining a sample-barcoded 5' primer with a J-beta primer mix, a second PCR ran for roughly 6 to 12 cycles. TCRdb fed the 5' RACE reads into MiXCR, producing one record per CDR3 protein. The sample includes 1,300,000 or so distinct CDR3 sequences, roughly 59% of them seen just once. The sequenced sample consisted of blood. The receptors were sampled from a man aged 18 to 30 in good health.

The rearrangement links TRBV6-2 or TRBV6-3 to TRBJ2-7; 8 bases match TRBD2. The junction had 16 bases not matched to a gene; V was cut back by 5 bases and J by 10 bases. There are 15 residues in the CDR3. Germline V gene data show CDR1 as MNHEY and CDR2 as SVGEGT. The CDR3 bases are TGTGCCAGCAGTGCAACCTCGGGGGGGCCTTATCCCCAGTACTTC. This gives the protein CASSATSGGPYPQYF.

This chain uses TRBV7-2 with TRBJ2-5, with D uncertain. This CDR3 has 14 amino acids. Trimming shortened V by 2 bases and J by 5 bases, and 12 bases separated the two germline ends. CDR1 is SGHTA and CDR2 is FQGNSA in the germline V gene. The CDR3 spells CASSLSIGGETQYF. The CDR3 DNA sequence: TGTGCCAGCAGCTTAAGCATAGGCGGTGAGACCCAGTACTTC.

Remarks on this clonotype: The junction departs from the called germline gene at one end, perhaps through a read error. The chain links TRBV10-2 to TRBJ1-5, with a tentative D call TRBD1 (5 bases). Germline V gene sequence: CDR1 WSHSY, CDR2 SAAADI. The CDR3 consists of 14 residues. The CDR3 spells CVSNPGRGNQPQHF. In nucleotides, the CDR3 is TGCGTCAGCAACCCGGGACGGGGGAATCAGCCCCAGCATTTT.

The rearrangement uses TRBV3-1 and TRBJ1-2, with 8 bases aligning to TRBD1. Germline loops: CDR1 LGHDT, CDR2 YNNKEL (reference sequence). With 4 bases clipped from V and 2 bases from J, the junction kept 12 bases outside the gene matches. This CDR3 is 17 amino acids long. The CDR3 DNA sequence: TGTGCCAGCAGCCCGACAGGGACAGGAGACCTAAACTATGGCTACACCTTC. It codes for CASSPTGTGDLNYGYTF.

This clonotype was detected only a few times. The J gene is TRBJ2-6, the V gene TRBV11-2; D uncertain. CDR3 length equals 13 residues. The germline V gene encodes CDR1 SGHAT and CDR2 FQNNGV. The V end was cut by 8 bases, the J end by 1 base, with 6 bases between. The CDR3 sequence: CASPGSGANVLTF. The CDR3 region has the DNA TGTGCCAGCCCTGGGTCTGGGGCCAACGTCCTGACTTTC.

This clonotype was seen just once. This chain links TRBV29-1 with TRBJ1-5; 7 bases line up with TRBD1. V was clipped by 5 bases and J by 6 bases; unmatched bases: 10. In germline, CDR1 is SQVTM, CDR2 ANQGSEA. The CDR3 runs to 14 residues. The chain's CDR3 is CSVTTGVFSQPQHF. In nucleotides, the CDR3 is TGCAGCGTTACCACAGGGGTTTTCAGTCAGCCCCAGCATTTT.

V and J are TRBV12-3 or TRBV12-4 and TRBJ1-1; D unresolved. The CDR3 totals 14 residues. V was clipped by 3 bases and J by 5 bases, with 13 bases between them. CDR3: CASSFRRGETEAFF. The CDR3 DNA follows: TGTGCCAGCAGTTTCAGGCGTGGGGAAACTGAAGCTTTCTTT.

The rearrangement uses TRBV27 and TRBJ2-1; 12 bases line up with TRBD2. V trimming: 6 bases; J trimming: 10 bases; junction bases outside the gene matches: 7. CDR1 is MNHEY, CDR2 SMNVEV, per germline (reference sequence). The CDR3 has 14 amino acids. The CDR3 DNA reads as TGTGCCAGCAGAGGACTAGCGGGATTATGGGAGCAGTTCTTC. It translates to CASRGLAGLWEQFF.

This clonotype showed up just a few times. The J gene is TRBJ2-1, the V gene TRBV11-2; TRBD2 agrees at 15 bases. There are 15 residues in the CDR3. Trimming took 4 bases from V and 10 from J; bases not matched to a gene: 5. CDR1 is SGHAT, CDR2 FQNNGV, per germline. The CDR3 DNA reads TGTGCCAGCAGCTCTCCCGGGACTAGCGGGAGGGAGCAGTTCTTC. Protein: CASSSPGTSGREQFF. Full variable domain (outside the CDR3, taken from reference TRBV11-2 and TRBJ2-1): EAGVAQSPRYKIIEKRQSVAFWCNPISGHATLYWYQQILGQGPKLLIQFQNNGVVDDSQLPKDRFSAERLKGVDSTLKIQPAKLEDSAVYLCASSSPGTSGREQFFGPGTRLTVL.

CDR3 region: CASSQDTTSGDSKQYF. CDR3 DNA sequence: TGCGCCAGCAGCCAAGATACGACTAGCGGGGACTCCAAGCAGTATTTT. The chain recombines TRBV4-1 with TRBJ2-3, with 11 bases fitting TRBD2. CDR3 length equals 16 residues. The V gene end was trimmed by 0 bases and the J gene end by 11 bases; junction bases not matched to a gene: 10. Per germline, CDR1 MGHRA and CDR2 YSYEKL.

This rearrangement joins TRBV4-1 to TRBJ2-1; D not certain. Trimming stripped 1 base from V and 8 bases from J, with 9 bases between. The germline CDR1 and CDR2 sequences are MGHRA and YSYEKL. This CDR3 has 13 amino acids. The DNA for the CDR3 is TGCGCCAGCAGCCAAGGGGTAGTCGATGAGCAGTTCTTC. Amino acids: CASSQGVVDEQFF.

This clonotype has just a few counts. The rearrangement links TRBV29-1 to TRBJ2-3, with 7 bases fitting TRBD2. Germline CDR1 is SQVTM and CDR2 is ANQGSEA. The V gene end was trimmed by 3 bases and the J gene end by 8 bases; junction bases not matched to a gene: 11. The CDR3 sequence is 14 residues long. CDR3 amino acids: CSVEGAGIGGTQYF. The CDR3 DNA follows: TGCAGCGTTGAGGGAGCGGGGATCGGCGGTACGCAGTATTTT.

The chain joins TRBV7-9 to TRBJ2-1; 8 nucleotides line up with TRBD2. V was pared by 2 bases and J by 9 bases, with 6 bases of the junction left unmatched. CDR3 length: 14 residues. Germline V gives CDR1 SEHNR, CDR2 FQNEAQ (reference sequence). CDR3 nucleotides: TGTGCCAGCAGCTTAACGGGAGGGCCGGGTGAGCAGTTCTTC. This codes for CASSLTGGPGEQFF. The full variable domain, rest sourced from reference TRBV7-9 and TRBJ2-1, is DTGVSQNPRHKITKRGQNVTFRCDPISEHNRLYWYRQTLGQGPEFLTYFQNEAQLEKSRLLSDRFSAERPKGSFSTLEIQRTEQGDSAMYLCASSLTGGPGEQFFGPGTRLTVL.